The present TCR beta chain was sequenced within a study of cytomegalovirus exposure and HLA in healthy donors. The overall study: Some 80 million unique TCR sequences came from HLA-typed donors in an early release. Membership in the Caucasian-associated ancestry cluster was found for 81% of 350 to 450 genotyped donors.

Regarding this clone: The antigen remains unidentified.

This CDR3 spans 16 amino acids. Looked up from germline, CDR1 is SGHTA and CDR2 is FQGNSA. V was pared by 2 bases and J by 1 base, with 2 bases of the junction left unmatched. Findings and caveats of the study: The study flagged roughly 150 TCR beta chains as cytomegalovirus-associated. An assumption of roughly uniform sequencing depth across donors underlay the presence/absence analyses.

With 60 Vbeta and 13 Jbeta primers, the PCR was carried out. Profiled with immunoSEQ multiplex PCR; TCRdb holds only in-frame clones, not every one. In the table there are approximately 150,000 clones, approximately 85% of which are singletons. The sample taken for sequencing was PBMCs. This chain connects TRBV7-2 to TRBJ2-5; 12 bases map to TRBD2. The sequence was collected from a woman in her thirties or forties in good health and CMV-seronegative. The CDR3 DNA follows: TGTGCCAGCAGCTTACCGGGACTAGCGGGCCAAGAGACCCAGTACTTC. This translates into CASSLPGLAGQETQYF.